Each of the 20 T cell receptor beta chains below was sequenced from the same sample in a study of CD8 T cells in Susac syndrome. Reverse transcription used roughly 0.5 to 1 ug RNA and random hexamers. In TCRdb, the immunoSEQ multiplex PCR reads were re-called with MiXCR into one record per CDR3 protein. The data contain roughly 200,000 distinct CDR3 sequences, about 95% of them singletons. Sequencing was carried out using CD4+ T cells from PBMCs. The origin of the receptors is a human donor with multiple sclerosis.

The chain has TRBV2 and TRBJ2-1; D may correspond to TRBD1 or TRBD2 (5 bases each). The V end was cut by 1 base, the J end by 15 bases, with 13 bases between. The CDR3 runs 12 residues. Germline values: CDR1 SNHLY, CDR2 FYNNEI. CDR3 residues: CASSEEGGGTFF. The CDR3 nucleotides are TGTGCCAGCAGTGAAGAGGGTGGGGGTACGTTCTTC.

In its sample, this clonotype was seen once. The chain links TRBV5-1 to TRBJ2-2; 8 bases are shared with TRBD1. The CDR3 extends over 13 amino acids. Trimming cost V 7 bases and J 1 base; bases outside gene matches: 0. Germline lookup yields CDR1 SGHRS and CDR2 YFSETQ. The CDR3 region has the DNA TGCGCCAGCGGACAGGGGAACACCGGGGAGCTGTTTTTT. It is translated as CASGQGNTGELFF.

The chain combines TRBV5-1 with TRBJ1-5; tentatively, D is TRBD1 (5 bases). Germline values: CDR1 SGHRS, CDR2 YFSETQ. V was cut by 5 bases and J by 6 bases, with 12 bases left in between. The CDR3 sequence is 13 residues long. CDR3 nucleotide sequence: TGCGCCAGCAGGGCTGACAGTAGTCAGCCCCAGCATTTT. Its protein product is CASRADSSQPQHF.

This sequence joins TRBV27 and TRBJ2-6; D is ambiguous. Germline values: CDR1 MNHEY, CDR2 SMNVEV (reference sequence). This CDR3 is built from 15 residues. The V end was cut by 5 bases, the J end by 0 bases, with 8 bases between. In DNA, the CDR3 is TGTGCCAGCAGTCGACTTTACTCTGGGGCCAACGTCCTGACTTTC. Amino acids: CASSRLYSGANVLTF.

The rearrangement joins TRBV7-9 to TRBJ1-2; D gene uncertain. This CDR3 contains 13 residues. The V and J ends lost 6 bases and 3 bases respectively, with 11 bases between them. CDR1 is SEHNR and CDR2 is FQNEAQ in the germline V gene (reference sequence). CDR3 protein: CASSPAADYGYTF. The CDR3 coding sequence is TGTGCCAGCAGTCCCGCGGCGGACTATGGCTACACCTTC.

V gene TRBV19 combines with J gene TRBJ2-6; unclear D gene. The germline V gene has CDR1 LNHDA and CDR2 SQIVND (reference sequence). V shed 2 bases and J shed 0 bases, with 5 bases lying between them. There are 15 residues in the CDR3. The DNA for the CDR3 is TGTGCCAGTAGTATAAACCTCTCTGGGGCCAACGTCCTGACTTTC. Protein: CASSINLSGANVLTF.

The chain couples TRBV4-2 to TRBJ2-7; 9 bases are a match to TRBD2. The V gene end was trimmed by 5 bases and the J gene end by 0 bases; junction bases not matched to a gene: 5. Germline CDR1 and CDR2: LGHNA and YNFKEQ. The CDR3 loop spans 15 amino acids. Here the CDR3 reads CASSGGGGISYEQYF. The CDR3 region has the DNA TGTGCCAGCAGCGGCGGGGGGGGCATCTCCTACGAGCAGTACTTC.

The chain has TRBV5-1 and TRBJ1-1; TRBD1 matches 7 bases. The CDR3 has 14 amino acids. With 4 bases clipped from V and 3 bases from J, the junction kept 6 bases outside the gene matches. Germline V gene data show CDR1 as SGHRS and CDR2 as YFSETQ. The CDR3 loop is CASSPQGIYTEAFF. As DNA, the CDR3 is TGCGCCAGCAGCCCACAGGGGATTTACACTGAAGCTTTCTTT.

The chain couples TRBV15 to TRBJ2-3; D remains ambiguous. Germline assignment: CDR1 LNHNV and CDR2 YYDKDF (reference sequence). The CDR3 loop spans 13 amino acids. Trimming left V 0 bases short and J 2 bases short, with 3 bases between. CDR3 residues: CATSRDYTDTQYF. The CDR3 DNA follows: TGTGCCACCAGCAGAGACTACACAGATACGCAGTATTTT. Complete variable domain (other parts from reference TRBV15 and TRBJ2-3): DAMVIQNPRYQVTQFGKPVTLSCSQTLNHNVMYWYQQKSSQAPKLLFHYYDKDFNNEADTPDNFQSRRPNTSFCFLDIRSPGLGDTAMYLCATSRDYTDTQYFGPGTRLTVL.

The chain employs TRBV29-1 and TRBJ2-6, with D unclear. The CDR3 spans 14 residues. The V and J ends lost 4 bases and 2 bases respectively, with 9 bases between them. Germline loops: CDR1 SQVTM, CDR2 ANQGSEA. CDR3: CSVVGSPGANVLTF. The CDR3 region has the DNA TGCAGCGTTGTCGGCTCACCTGGGGCCAACGTCCTGACTTTC.

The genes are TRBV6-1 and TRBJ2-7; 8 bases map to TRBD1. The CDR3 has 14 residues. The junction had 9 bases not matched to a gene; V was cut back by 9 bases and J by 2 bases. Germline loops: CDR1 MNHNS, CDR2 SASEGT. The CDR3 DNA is TGTGCCAGTAAGAGACAGGGGAGTCCCTACGAGCAGTACTTC. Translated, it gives CASKRQGSPYEQYF.

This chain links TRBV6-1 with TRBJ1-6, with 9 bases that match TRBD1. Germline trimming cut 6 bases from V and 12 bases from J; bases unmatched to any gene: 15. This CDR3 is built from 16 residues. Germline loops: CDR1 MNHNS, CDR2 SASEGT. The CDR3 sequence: CASRPGQGERQRPLHF. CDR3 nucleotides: TGTGCCAGCAGACCGGGACAGGGAGAACGTCAAAGACCCCTCCACTTT.

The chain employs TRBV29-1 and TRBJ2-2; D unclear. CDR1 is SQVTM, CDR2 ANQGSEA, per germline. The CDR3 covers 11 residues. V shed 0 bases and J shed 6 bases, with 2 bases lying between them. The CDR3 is CSVEDPGELFF. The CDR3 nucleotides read TGCAGCGTTGAAGACCCCGGGGAGCTGTTTTTT.

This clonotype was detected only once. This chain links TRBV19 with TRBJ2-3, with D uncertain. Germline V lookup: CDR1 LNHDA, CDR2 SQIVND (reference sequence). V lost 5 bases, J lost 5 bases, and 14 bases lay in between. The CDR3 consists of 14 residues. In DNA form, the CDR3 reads TGTGCCAGTAGTCGGACGGCCAGTCGAGATACGCAGTATTTT. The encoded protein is CASSRTASRDTQYF.

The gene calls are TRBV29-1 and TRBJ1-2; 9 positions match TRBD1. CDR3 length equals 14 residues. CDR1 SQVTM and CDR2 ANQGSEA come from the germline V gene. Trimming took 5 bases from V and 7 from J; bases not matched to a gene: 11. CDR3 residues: CSVTGTGKDSGYTF. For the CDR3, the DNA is TGCAGCGTTACCGGGACAGGGAAGGATAGTGGCTACACCTTC.

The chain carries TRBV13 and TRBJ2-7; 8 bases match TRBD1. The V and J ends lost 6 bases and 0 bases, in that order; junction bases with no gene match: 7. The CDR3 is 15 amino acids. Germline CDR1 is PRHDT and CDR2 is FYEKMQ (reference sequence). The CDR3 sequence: CASSADRASSYEQYF. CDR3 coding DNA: TGTGCCAGCAGTGCGGACAGGGCTAGCTCCTACGAGCAGTACTTC. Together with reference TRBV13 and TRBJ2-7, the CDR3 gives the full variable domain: AAGVIQSPRHLIKEKRETATLKCYPIPRHDTVYWYQQGPGQDPQFLISFYEKMQSDKGSIPDRFSAQQFSDYHSELNMSSLELGDSALYFCASSADRASSYEQYFGPGTRLTVT.

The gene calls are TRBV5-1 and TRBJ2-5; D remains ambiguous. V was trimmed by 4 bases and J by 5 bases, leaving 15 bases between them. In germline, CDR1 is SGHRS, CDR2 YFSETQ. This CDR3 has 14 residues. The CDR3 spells CASSLEFSSETQYF. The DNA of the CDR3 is TGCGCCAGCAGCCTAGAATTTAGCTCGGAGACCCAGTACTTC.

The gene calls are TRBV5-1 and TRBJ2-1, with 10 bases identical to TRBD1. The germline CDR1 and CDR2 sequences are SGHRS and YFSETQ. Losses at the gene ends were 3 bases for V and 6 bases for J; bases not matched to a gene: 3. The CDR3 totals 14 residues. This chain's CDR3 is CASSYGQGGNEQFF. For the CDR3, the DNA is TGCGCCAGCAGCTACGGACAGGGGGGCAATGAGCAGTTCTTC.

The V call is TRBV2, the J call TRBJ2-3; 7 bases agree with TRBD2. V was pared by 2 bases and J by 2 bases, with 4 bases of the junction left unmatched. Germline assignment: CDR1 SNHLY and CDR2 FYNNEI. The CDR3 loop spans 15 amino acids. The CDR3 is CASSESGANTDTQYF. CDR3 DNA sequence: TGTGCCAGCAGTGAAAGCGGGGCGAACACAGATACGCAGTATTTT. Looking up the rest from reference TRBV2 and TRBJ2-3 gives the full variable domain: EPEVTQTPSHQVTQMGQEVILRCVPISNHLYFYWYRQILGQKVEFLVSFYNNEISEKSEIFDDQFSVERPDGSNFTLKIRSTKLEDSAMYFCASSESGANTDTQYFGPGTRLTVL.

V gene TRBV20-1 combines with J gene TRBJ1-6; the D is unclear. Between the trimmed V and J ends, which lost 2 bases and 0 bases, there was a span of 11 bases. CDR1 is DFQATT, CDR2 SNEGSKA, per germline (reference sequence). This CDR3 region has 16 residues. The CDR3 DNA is TGCAGTGCTAGATGGGAGGGAAGCTCCTATAATTCACCCCTCCACTTT. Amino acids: CSARWEGSSYNSPLHF.